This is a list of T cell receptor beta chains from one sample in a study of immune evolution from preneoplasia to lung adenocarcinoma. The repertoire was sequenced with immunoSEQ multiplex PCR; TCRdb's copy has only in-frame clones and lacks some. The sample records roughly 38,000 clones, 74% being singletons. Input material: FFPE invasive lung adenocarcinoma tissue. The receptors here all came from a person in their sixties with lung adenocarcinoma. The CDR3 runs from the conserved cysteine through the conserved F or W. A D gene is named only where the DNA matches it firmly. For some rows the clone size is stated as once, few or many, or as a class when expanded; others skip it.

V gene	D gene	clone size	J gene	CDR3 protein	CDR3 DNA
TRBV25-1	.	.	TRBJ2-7	CASSELSPRHEQYF	TGTGCCAGCAGTGAATTATCTCCCCGGCACGAGCAGTACTTC
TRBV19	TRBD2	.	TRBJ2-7	CASSIVLAVSSYEQYF	TGTGCCAGTAGTATAGTGCTAGCGGTGAGCTCCTACGAGCAGTACTTC
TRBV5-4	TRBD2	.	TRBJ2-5	CASSSHPTSGETQYF	TGTGCCAGCAGCTCCCACCCGACTAGCGGAGAGACCCAGTACTTC
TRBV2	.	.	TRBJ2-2	CASQEGLVRNTGELFF	TGTGCCAGCCAAGAAGGCCTCGTCCGGAACACCGGGGAGCTGTTTTTT
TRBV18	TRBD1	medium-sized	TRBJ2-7	CASSPGTGVSYEQYF	TGTGCCAGCTCACCCGGGACAGGGGTGAGCTACGAGCAGTACTTC
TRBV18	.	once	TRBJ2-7	CASSPLDSPEQYF	TGTGCCAGCTCACCACTGGACAGTCCCGAGCAGTACTTC
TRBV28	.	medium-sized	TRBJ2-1	CASSFLGRQNEQFF	TGTGCCAGCAGTTTCCTGGGACGGCAAAATGAGCAGTTCTTC
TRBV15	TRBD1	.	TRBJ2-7	CATSKKDRGSSYEQYF	TGTGCCACCAGCAAAAAAGACAGGGGGAGCTCCTACGAGCAGTACTTC
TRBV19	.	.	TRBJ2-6	CASHIQGSPGANVLTF	TGTGCCAGCCACATACAAGGAAGTCCTGGGGCCAACGTCCTGACTTTC
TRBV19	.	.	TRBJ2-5	CASSFAGSRTQYF	TGTGCCAGTAGTTTTGCGGGGAGTCGGACCCAGTACTTC
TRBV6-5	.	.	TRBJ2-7	CANTSGGGGTYEQYF	TGTGCCAACACCTCAGGGGGCGGGGGGACCTACGAGCAGTACTTC
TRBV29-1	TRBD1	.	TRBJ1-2	CSVGAGQIWANYGYTF	TGCAGCGTTGGGGCGGGACAGATCTGGGCTAACTATGGCTACACCTTC
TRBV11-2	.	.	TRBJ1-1	CASSHRDRRNTEAFF	TGTGCCAGCAGCCACAGGGATAGAAGAAACACTGAAGCTTTCTTT
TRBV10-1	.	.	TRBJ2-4	CASSEGFGGKNIQYF	TGCGCCAGCAGTGAAGGTTTCGGAGGCAAAAACATTCAGTACTTC
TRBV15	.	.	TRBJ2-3	CATSPGLPTDTQYF	TGTGCCACTAGCCCGGGACTCCCCACAGATACGCAGTATTTT
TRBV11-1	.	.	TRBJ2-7	CASSSFRAGSEQYF	TGTGCCAGCAGCTCATTCCGGGCAGGCTCTGAGCAGTACTTC
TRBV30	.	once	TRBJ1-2	CAWAREGGGYTF	TGTGCCTGGGCCCGTGAGGGGGGTGGCTACACCTTC
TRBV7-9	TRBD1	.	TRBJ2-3	CASSTDRGFADTQYF	TGTGCCAGCAGCACGGACAGGGGGTTTGCAGATACGCAGTATTTT
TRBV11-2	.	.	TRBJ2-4	CASSLASAQAKNIQYF	TGTGCCAGCAGCTTAGCCAGCGCACAAGCCAAAAACATTCAGTACTTC
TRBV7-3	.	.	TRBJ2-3	CASSSAYGGTDTQYF	TGTGCCAGCAGCTCAGCCTATGGGGGCACAGATACGCAGTATTTT
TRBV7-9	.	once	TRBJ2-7	CASSLRTEEQYF	TGTGCCAGCAGCCTCCGGACCGAAGAGCAGTACTTC
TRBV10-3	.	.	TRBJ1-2	CAISEVGVGGYTF	TGTGCCATCAGTGAGGTGGGTGTAGGTGGCTACACCTTC
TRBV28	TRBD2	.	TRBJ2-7	CASSVSGTRYEQYF	TGTGCCAGCAGTGTTAGCGGGACGAGGTACGAGCAGTACTTC
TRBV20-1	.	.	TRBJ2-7	CSASGRFEQYF	TGCAGTGCTAGCGGCAGATTCGAGCAGTACTTC
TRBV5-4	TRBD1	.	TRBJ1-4	CASSLRGTGASEKLFF	TGTGCCAGCAGCTTGCGAGGTACAGGGGCGAGTGAAAAACTGTTTTTT
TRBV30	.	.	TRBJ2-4	CAWSPPLAKNIQYF	TGTGCCTGGAGTCCCCCGCTAGCCAAAAACATTCAGTACTTC
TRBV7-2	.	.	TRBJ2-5	CASSSSTSTGTQYF	TGTGCCAGCAGCTCGTCGACTAGTACGGGGACCCAGTACTTC
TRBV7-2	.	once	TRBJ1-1	CASSLTDLTEAFF	TGTGCCAGCAGCTTAACAGACTTGACTGAAGCTTTCTTT
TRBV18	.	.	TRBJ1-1	CASSRKGSTEAFF	TGTGCCAGCTCACGGAAAGGGTCCACTGAAGCTTTCTTT
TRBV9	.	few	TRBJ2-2	CASSVKLATGELFF	TGTGCCAGCAGCGTAAAGCTGGCCACCGGGGAGCTGTTTTTT
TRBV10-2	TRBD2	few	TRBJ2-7	CASSVRGGGLAAEQYF	TGCGCCAGCAGTGTCAGAGGAGGGGGACTAGCGGCTGAGCAGTACTTC
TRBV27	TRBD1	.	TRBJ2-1	CASSPYRGEQFF	TGTGCCAGCAGTCCGTACAGGGGGGAGCAGTTCTTC
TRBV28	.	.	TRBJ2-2	CASMIRSRDLNTGELFF	TGTGCCAGCATGATAAGGTCCCGGGACCTTAACACCGGGGAGCTGTTTTTT
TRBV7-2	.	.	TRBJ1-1	CASSLGQVRAEAFF	TGTGCCAGCAGCTTAGGCCAGGTACGCGCTGAAGCTTTCTTT
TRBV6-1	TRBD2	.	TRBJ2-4	CASSDPLYLAGRSRNIQYF	TGTGCCAGCAGTGACCCACTCTATCTAGCGGGAAGATCTAGAAACATTCAGTACTTC
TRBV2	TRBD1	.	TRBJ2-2	CATGGTGGNTGELFF	TGTGCCACCGGCGGGACAGGGGGTAACACCGGGGAGCTGTTTTTT
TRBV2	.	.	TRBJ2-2	CASSEVAAGELFF	TGTGCCAGCAGTGAAGTGGCAGCCGGGGAGCTGTTTTTT
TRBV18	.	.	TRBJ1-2	CASSPEGWGYTF	TGTGCCAGCTCACCTGAGGGGTGGGGCTACACCTTC
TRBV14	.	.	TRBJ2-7	CASSQVGGYEQYF	TGTGCCAGCAGCCAAGTTGGCGGGTACGAGCAGTACTTC
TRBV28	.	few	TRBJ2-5	CASRQPGRETQYF	TGTGCCAGCAGGCAACCGGGGCGGGAGACCCAGTACTTC
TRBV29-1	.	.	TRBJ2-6	CSVLSGSRANVLTF	TGCAGCGTTCTGAGCGGAAGTAGAGCCAACGTCCTGACTTTC
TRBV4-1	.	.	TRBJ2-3	CASSQEGFVVADTQYF	TGCGCCAGCAGCCAAGAGGGTTTCGTAGTCGCGGATACGCAGTATTTT
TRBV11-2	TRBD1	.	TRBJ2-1	CASSLAQGPNNEQFF	TGTGCCAGCAGCTTAGCACAGGGGCCAAACAATGAGCAGTTCTTC
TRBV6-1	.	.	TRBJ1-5	CASKWTADSNQPQHF	TGTGCCAGCAAATGGACAGCGGATAGCAATCAGCCCCAGCATTTT
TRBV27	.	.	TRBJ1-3	CASSFKGPYSGNTIYF	TGTGCCAGCAGTTTTAAGGGACCATATTCCGGAAACACCATATATTTT
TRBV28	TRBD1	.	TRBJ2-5	CASSLPPPDRGETQYF	TGTGCCAGCAGTTTACCGCCCCCCGACAGGGGAGAGACCCAGTACTTC
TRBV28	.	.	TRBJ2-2	CASSSSRWPLNTGELFF	TGTGCCAGCAGTTCCTCTAGGTGGCCACTAAACACCGGGGAGCTGTTTTTT
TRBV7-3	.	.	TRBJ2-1	CASSLTPDNEQFF	TGTGCCAGCAGCTTAACCCCGGACAATGAGCAGTTCTTC